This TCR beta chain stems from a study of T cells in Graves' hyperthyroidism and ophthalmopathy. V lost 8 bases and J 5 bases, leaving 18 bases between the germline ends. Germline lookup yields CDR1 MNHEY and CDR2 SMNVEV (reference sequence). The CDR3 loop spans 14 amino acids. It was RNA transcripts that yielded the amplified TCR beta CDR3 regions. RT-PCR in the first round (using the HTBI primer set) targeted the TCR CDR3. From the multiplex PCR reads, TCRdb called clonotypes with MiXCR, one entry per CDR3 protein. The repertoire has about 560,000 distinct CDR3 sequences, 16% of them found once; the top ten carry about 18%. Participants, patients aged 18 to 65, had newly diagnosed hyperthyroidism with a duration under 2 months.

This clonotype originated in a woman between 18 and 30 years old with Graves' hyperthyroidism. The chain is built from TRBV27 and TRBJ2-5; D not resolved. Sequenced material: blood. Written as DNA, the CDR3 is TGTGCCAGCGGGCGGCAGGTGATGGCGGAGACCCAGTACTTC. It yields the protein CASGRQVMAETQYF.